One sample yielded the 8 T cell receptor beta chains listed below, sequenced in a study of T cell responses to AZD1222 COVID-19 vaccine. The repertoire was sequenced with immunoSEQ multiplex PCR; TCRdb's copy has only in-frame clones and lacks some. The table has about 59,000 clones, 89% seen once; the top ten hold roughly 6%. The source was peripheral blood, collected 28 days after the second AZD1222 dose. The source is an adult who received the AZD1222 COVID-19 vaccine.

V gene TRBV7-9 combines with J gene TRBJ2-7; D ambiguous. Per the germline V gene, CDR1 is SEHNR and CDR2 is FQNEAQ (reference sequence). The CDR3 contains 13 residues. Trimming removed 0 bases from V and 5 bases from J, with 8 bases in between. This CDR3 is CASSLAGGHEQYF. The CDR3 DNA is TGTGCCAGCAGCTTAGCAGGTGGGCACGAGCAGTACTTC.

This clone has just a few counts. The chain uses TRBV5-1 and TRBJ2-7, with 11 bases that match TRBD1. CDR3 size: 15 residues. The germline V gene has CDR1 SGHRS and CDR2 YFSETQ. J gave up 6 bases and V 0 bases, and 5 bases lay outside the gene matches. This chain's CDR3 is CASSLGTGGRFEQYF. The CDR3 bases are TGCGCCAGCAGCTTGGGGACAGGGGGCCGTTTCGAGCAGTACTTC.

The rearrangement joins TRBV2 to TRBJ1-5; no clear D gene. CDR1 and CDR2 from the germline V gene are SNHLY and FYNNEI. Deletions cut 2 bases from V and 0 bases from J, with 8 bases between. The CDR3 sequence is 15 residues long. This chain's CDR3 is CASSETRASNQPQHF. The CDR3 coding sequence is TGTGCCAGCAGTGAAACCCGGGCTAGCAATCAGCCCCAGCATTTT.

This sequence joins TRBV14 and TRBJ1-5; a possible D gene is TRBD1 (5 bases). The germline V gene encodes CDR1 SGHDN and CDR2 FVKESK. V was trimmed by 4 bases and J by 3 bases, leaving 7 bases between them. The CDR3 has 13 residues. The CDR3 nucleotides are TGTGCCAGCAGCCGGGGGTCCAATCAGCCCCAGCATTTT. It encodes CASSRGSNQPQHF.

CDR3 DNA: TGTGCCAGCTCACCGGAGTCCGGGGGGCGGGTCGGGCAGTACTTC. This sequence encodes CASSPESGGRVGQYF. V and J are TRBV18 and TRBJ2-7, with a possible D match to TRBD2 (7 bases). Germline-derived CDR1 and CDR2 are KGHSH and LQKENI. V lost 3 bases and J lost 9, with 21 bases in between. The CDR3 runs 15 residues.

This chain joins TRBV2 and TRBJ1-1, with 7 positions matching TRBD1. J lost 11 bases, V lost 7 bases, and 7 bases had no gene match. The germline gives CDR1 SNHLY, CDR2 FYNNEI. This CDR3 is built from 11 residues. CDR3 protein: CASNDRVVAFF. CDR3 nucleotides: TGTGCCAGCAATGACAGGGTAGTCGCTTTCTTT.

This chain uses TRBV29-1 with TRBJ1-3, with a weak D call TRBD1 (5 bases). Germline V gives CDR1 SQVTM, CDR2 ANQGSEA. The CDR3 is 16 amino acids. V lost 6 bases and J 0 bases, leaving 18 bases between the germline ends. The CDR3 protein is CSVSLIDRYSGNTIYF. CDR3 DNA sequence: TGCAGCGTATCTTTAATAGACAGATACTCTGGAAACACCATATATTTT.

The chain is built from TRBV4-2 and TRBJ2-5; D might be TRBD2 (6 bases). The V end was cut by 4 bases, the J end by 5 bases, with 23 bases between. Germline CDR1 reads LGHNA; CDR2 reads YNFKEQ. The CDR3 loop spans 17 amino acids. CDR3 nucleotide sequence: TGTGCCAGCAGCCGCACCGCCAGGCAGGGAGGCGAGGAGACCCAGTACTTC. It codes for CASSRTARQGGEETQYF.